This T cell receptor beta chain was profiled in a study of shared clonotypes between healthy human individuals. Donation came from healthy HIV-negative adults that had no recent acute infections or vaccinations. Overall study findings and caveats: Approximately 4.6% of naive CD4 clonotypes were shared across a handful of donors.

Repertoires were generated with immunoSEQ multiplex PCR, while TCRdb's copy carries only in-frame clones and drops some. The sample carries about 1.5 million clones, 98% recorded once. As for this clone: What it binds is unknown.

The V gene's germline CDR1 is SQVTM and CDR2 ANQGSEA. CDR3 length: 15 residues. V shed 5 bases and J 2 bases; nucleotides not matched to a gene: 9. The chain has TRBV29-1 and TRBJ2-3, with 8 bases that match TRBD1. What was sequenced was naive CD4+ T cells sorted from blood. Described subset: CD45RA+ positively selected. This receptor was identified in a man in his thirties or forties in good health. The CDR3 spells CSVLRTGTNTDTQYF. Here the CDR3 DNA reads TGCAGCGTTCTCCGGACAGGGACCAACACAGATACGCAGTATTTT.